This T cell receptor (beta chain) was recovered during a study of blood T cells in healthy people across ages. A second PCR, run for roughly 7 to 12 cycles, used a sample-barcoded 5' primer plus a J-beta primer mix. A template-switch adaptor with 12 random nucleotides tagged each cDNA molecule. TCRdb independently ran MiXCR on the 5' RACE reads; one entry per CDR3 protein. The sample includes about 900,000 distinct CDR3 sequences, about 48% of them seen just once. The donors, healthy Caucasians from Russia, were aged 6 to 90. Every sample yielded at least 6 million isolated PBMCs. The source is a man aged 25-40 years in good health. The sequenced sample was blood.

Written as DNA, the CDR3 is TGTGCCAGCAGCGTGGACAGCGATCAGCCCCAGCATTTT. Translated: CASSVDSDQPQHF. V gene TRBV7-2 combines with J gene TRBJ1-5; TRBD1 might be the D (6 bases). With 5 bases removed from V and 5 bases from J, the gap between germline ends came to 10 bases. From germline, CDR1 is SGHTA and CDR2 FQGNSA. The CDR3 runs to 13 residues.